The 22 T cell receptor beta chains below all came from one sample that was sequenced in a study of T-cell memory formation after mild COVID-19 (dated by TCRdb to the early 2020s). Library preparation was by 5' RACE. The sample was run on an Illumina NovaSeq 6000. TCRdb itself trimmed the public reads at Q25 with fastp, ran MiXCR and retained productive beta chains. Every entry covers one CDR3 protein and lists the most common genes and DNA from its rows. Recorded for this sample are roughly 86,000 distinct CDR3 sequences; about an eighth of them occurred a single time. The ten largest clones represent around 27% of the sample. Sequencing was done on a sample of PBMCs or a T cell subset sorted from them (not recorded which). The source is an adult woman who had mild COVID-19 (a few samples of this study predate the infection). The sample titles of this study are shuffled in the database, so cell type and time point are left out; the donor was told from shared clones.

In this sample, this clonotype turned up a few times. This rearrangement joins TRBV30 to TRBJ1-1, with no clear D. Germline loops: CDR1 GTSNPN, CDR2 SVGIG (reference sequence). The CDR3 consists of 10 residues. V was shortened by 3 bases and J by 8 bases, with 7 bases between the two germline ends. CDR3 nucleotide sequence: TGTGCCTGGAGAGCGGGGGAAGCTTTCTTT. Its translation: CAWRAGEAFF. Based on the CDR3 plus reference TRBV30 and TRBJ1-1, the full variable domain is SQTIHQWPATLVQPVGSPLSLECTVEGTSNPNLYWYRQAAGRGLQLLFYSVGIGQISSEVPQNLSASRPQDRQFILSSKKLLLSDSGFYLCAWRAGEAFFGQGTRLTVV.

This clonotype showed up just a few times. The chain couples TRBV19 to TRBJ2-1, with D perhaps TRBD2 (6 bases). Per germline, CDR1 LNHDA and CDR2 SQIVND (reference sequence). Trimming removed 7 bases from V and 4 bases from J, with 11 bases in between. The CDR3 covers 13 residues. CDR3 residues: CASTLGGYNEQFF. The CDR3 region has the DNA TGTGCCAGTACCTTGGGAGGATACAATGAGCAGTTCTTC.

This clonotype was seen at least ten times. The chain is built from TRBV7-9 and TRBJ2-7; D not resolved. CDR1 is SEHNR, CDR2 FQNEAQ, per germline (reference sequence). V shed 0 bases and J shed 3 bases, with 12 bases lying between them. The CDR3 runs to 15 residues. The CDR3 loop is CASSLAWGPHYEQYF. CDR3 DNA sequence: TGTGCCAGCAGCTTAGCCTGGGGTCCCCACTACGAGCAGTACTTC.

This clonotype showed up many times. This chain connects TRBV4-3 to TRBJ2-7; maybe TRBD1 (6 bases). V lost 4 bases, J lost 4 bases, and 11 bases lay in between. Germline CDR1 is LGHNA and CDR2 is YSLEER. CDR3 size: 13 residues. The CDR3: CASSPGQTYEQYF. The CDR3 DNA is TGCGCCAGCAGCCCAGGACAGACTTACGAGCAGTACTTC.

The chain links TRBV4-2 to TRBJ2-3; D assignment may be TRBD1 or TRBD2 (5 bases each). Trimming stripped 0 bases from V and 0 bases from J, with 13 bases between. Germline V lookup: CDR1 LGHNA, CDR2 YNFKEQ. The CDR3 contains 17 residues. This CDR3 reads CASSQEKGPTSTDTQYF. Written as DNA, the CDR3 is TGTGCCAGCAGCCAAGAAAAGGGACCAACTAGCACAGATACGCAGTATTTT.

This clonotype was seen only a few times. V and J are TRBV12-3 or TRBV12-4 and TRBJ2-5; D remains ambiguous. This CDR3 is 11 amino acids long. V was shortened by 4 bases and J by 4 bases, with 4 bases between the two germline ends. This chain's CDR3 is CASSSTETQYF. The CDR3 coding sequence is TGTGCCAGCAGTTCTACAGAGACCCAGTACTTC.

This clonotype was detected a few times. V is TRBV27 and J is TRBJ2-1; D call uncertain. The V and J ends lost 0 bases and 0 bases respectively, with 9 bases between them. CDR3 length: 16 amino acids. Germline CDR1 is MNHEY and CDR2 is SMNVEV (reference sequence). The chain's CDR3 is CASSLSIHSSYNEQFF. CDR3 DNA sequence: TGTGCCAGCAGTTTATCAATCCACAGCTCCTACAATGAGCAGTTCTTC.

The V gene is TRBV12-3 or TRBV12-4, the J gene TRBJ2-7; 13 positions match TRBD2. This CDR3 comprises 19 residues. After removal of 7 bases from V and 1 base from J, the junction contained 16 bases not matched to a gene. CDR3 loop: CASKSLGYGTSGISYEQYF. CDR3 nucleotides: TGTGCCAGCAAGTCGCTAGGGTACGGGACTAGCGGGATTTCCTACGAGCAGTACTTC.

This clonotype was counted a single time. The chain carries TRBV7-9 and TRBJ1-4, with 9 bases identical to TRBD1. CDR1 is SEHNR, CDR2 FQNEAQ, per germline (reference sequence). Losses at the gene ends were 0 bases for V and 12 bases for J; bases not matched to a gene: 2. This CDR3 spans 13 amino acids. CDR3 sequence reads: CASSLADRGELFF. Written as DNA, the CDR3 is TGTGCCAGCAGCTTAGCGGACAGGGGAGAACTGTTTTTT.

The V call is TRBV14, the J call TRBJ2-7; no firm D call. The CDR3 runs to 14 residues. Germline loops: CDR1 SGHDN, CDR2 FVKESK. V was pared by 1 base and J by 0 bases, with 7 bases between. Written as DNA, the CDR3 is TGTGCCAGCAGCCAAGTTGGCCTCTCCTACGAGCAGTACTTC. As protein: CASSQVGLSYEQYF.

The chain employs TRBV29-1 and TRBJ2-7, with a possible D match to TRBD2 (6 bases). Trimming took off 5 bases at V and 5 bases at J, with 19 bases between the two ends. The V gene's germline CDR1 is SQVTM and CDR2 ANQGSEA. The length of the CDR3 is 14 residues. This chain's CDR3 is CSVRSGIPGDEQYF. The CDR3 coding sequence is TGCAGCGTTCGCTCCGGGATTCCGGGGGACGAGCAGTACTTC.

This chain links TRBV5-1 with TRBJ1-1; TRBD1 agrees at 10 bases. Germline V lookup: CDR1 SGHRS, CDR2 YFSETQ. V shed 4 bases and J 3 bases; nucleotides not matched to a gene: 6. This CDR3 has 15 residues. The CDR3, as DNA: TGCGCCAGCAGCGCCCGGGACAGGGGACACACTGAAGCTTTCTTT. It yields the protein CASSARDRGHTEAFF.

This clonotype was counted between two and nine times. The genes are TRBV12-3 or TRBV12-4 and TRBJ2-5; 10 nucleotides agree with TRBD1. Losses at the gene ends were 6 bases for V and 3 bases for J; bases not matched to a gene: 16. This CDR3 region has 18 residues. CDR3 DNA sequence: TGTGCCAGCAGGGCCGGACAGGGGGATGGCGAAGGGGAAGAGACCCAGTACTTC. Translation: CASRAGQGDGEGEETQYF.

The rearrangement joins TRBV7-2 to TRBJ2-5; the match to TRBD2 covers 8 bases. Germline V gives CDR1 SGHTA, CDR2 FQGNSA. This CDR3 spans 15 amino acids. Trimming took 3 bases from V and 2 from J; bases not matched to a gene: 5. CDR3 sequence: CASSFYGGGQETQYF. The DNA for the CDR3 is TGTGCCAGCAGCTTCTACGGGGGGGGTCAAGAGACCCAGTACTTC.

J is TRBJ2-3 and V is TRBV5-8, with 9 positions matching TRBD1. V shed 3 bases, J shed 3 bases, and the junction held 8 bases outside the gene matches. Germline values: CDR1 SGHTS, CDR2 YDEGEE. This CDR3 is built from 16 residues. As DNA, the CDR3 is TGTGCCAGCAGCTCCCCCCGGGACAGGGTAACAGATACGCAGTATTTT. Translating gives CASSSPRDRVTDTQYF.

This rearrangement joins TRBV6-5 to TRBJ1-1, with 9 bases aligning to TRBD1. CDR3 size: 15 residues. V was pared by 6 bases and J by 6 bases, with 11 bases of the junction left unmatched. Germline-derived CDR1 and CDR2 are MNHEY and SVGAGI. In DNA form, the CDR3 reads TGTGCCAGCAGGATACAGGGGGCCGATCTCGCTGAAGCTTTCTTT. Protein sequence: CASRIQGADLAEAFF.

The chain links TRBV3-1 to TRBJ2-3; D is undetermined. The V and J ends lost 0 bases and 6 bases respectively, with 13 bases between them. Germline V gene lookup returns CDR1 LGHDT and CDR2 YNNKEL (reference sequence). The CDR3 loop spans 15 amino acids. CDR3 protein: CASSQDKLVRDTQYF. The CDR3 bases are TGTGCCAGCAGCCAAGATAAGCTAGTCCGGGATACGCAGTATTTT.

The genes are TRBV20-1 and TRBJ2-1; tentatively, D is TRBD2 (5 bases). The CDR3 is 15 amino acids. Trimming pared 7 bases from V and 7 bases from J, leaving 23 bases between. In germline, CDR1 is DFQATT, CDR2 SNEGSKA (reference sequence). The CDR3 region has the DNA TGCAGTGTAATCAAATACCGGGATGATGAGAATGAGCAGTTCTTC. Its protein is CSVIKYRDDENEQFF.

This chain joins TRBV7-9 and TRBJ1-4; D is unclear. Germline V gene sequence: CDR1 SEHNR, CDR2 FQNEAQ (reference sequence). The CDR3 extends over 13 amino acids. The V end was cut by 0 bases, the J end by 8 bases, with 7 bases between. CDR3 loop: CASSLAPLEKLFF. DNA for the CDR3: TGTGCCAGCAGCTTAGCCCCTTTGGAAAAACTGTTTTTT.

This clonotype showed up just a few times. The chain is built from TRBV30 and TRBJ1-1; D remains ambiguous. Germline V lookup: CDR1 GTSNPN, CDR2 SVGIG (reference sequence). The ends were cut back, 0 bases at V and 6 bases at J, with 14 bases in the middle. The CDR3 totals 14 residues. DNA of the CDR3: TGTGCCTGGAGTGTAGTCCTCTGGGCCGCTGAAGCTTTCTTT. Translation: CAWSVVLWAAEAFF.

This clonotype was found a few times. The CDR3 is CASSSRTVLGGAEAREQYF. DNA of the CDR3: TGTGCCAGCAGCTCCCGGACGGTGTTGGGGGGAGCGGAGGCTCGGGAGCAGTACTTC. The chain recombines TRBV13 with TRBJ2-7, with D perhaps TRBD2 (6 bases). This CDR3 has 19 amino acids. Per the germline V gene, CDR1 is PRHDT and CDR2 is FYEKMQ (reference sequence). The germline V and J ends were trimmed by 4 bases and 7 bases, with 32 bases remaining between them.

This clonotype was seen a handful of times. The chain carries TRBV20-1 and TRBJ2-2; TRBD2 agrees at 10 bases. Germline values: CDR1 DFQATT, CDR2 SNEGSKA (reference sequence). CDR3 length: 18 residues. The V and J ends lost 1 base and 0 bases, in that order; junction bases with no gene match: 8. The CDR3 reads CSARAPGLAFANTGELFF. The CDR3 DNA reads as TGCAGTGCTAGAGCGCCGGGACTAGCGTTTGCGAACACCGGGGAGCTGTTTTTT.